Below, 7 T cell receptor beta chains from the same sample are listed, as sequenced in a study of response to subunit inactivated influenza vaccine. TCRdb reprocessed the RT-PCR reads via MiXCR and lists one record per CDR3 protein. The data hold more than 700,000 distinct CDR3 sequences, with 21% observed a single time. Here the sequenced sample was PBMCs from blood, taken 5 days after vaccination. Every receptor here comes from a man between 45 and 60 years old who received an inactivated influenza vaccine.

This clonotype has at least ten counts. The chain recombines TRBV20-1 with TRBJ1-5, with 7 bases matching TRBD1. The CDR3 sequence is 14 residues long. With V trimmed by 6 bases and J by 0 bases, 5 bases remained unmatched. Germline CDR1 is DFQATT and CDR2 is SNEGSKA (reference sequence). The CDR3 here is CSARQGGSNQPQHF. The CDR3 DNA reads TGCAGTGCGAGGCAGGGGGGTAGCAATCAGCCCCAGCATTTT.

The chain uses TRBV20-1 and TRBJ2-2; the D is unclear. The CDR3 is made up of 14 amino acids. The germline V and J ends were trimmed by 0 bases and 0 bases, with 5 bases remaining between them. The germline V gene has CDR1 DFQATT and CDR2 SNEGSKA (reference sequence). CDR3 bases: TGCAGTGCTAGAGATCTCTCGAACACCGGGGAGCTGTTTTTT. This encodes CSARDLSNTGELFF.

CDR3 in amino acids: CASSQDLGTGPYNEQFF. The CDR3 bases are TGTGCCAGCAGCCAAGATCTGGGGACAGGGCCCTACAATGAGCAGTTCTTC. The rearrangement links TRBV3-1 to TRBJ2-1; 9 bases agree with TRBD1. Losses at the gene ends were 0 bases for V and 2 bases for J; bases not matched to a gene: 5. This CDR3 is built from 17 residues. Germline loops: CDR1 LGHDT, CDR2 YNNKEL (reference sequence).

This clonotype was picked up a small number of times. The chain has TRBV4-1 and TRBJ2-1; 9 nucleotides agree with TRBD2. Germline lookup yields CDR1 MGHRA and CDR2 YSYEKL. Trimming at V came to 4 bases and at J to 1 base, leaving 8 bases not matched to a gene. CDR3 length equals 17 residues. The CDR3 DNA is TGCGCCAGCAGCCCTGGGGCAGCGGGGGGATCCTACAATGAGCAGTTCTTC. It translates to CASSPGAAGGSYNEQFF.

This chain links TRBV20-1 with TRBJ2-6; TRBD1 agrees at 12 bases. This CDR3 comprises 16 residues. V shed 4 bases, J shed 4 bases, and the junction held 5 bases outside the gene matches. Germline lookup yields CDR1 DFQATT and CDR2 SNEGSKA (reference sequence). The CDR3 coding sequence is TGCAGTGCTAAGGGACAGGGGGCGCTGGGGGCCAACGTCCTGACTTTC. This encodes CSAKGQGALGANVLTF.

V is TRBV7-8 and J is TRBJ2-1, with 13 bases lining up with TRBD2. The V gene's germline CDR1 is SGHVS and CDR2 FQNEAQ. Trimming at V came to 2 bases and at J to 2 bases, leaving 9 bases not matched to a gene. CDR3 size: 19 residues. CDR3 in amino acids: CASSLLRTSGRRTYNEQFF. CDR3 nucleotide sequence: TGTGCCAGCAGCTTACTACGGACTAGCGGGAGACGGACCTACAATGAGCAGTTCTTC. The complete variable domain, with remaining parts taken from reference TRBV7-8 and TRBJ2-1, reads GAGVSQSPRYKVAKRGQDVALRCDPISGHVSLFWYQQALGQGPEFLTYFQNEAQLDKSGLPSDRFFAERPEGSVSTLKIQRTQQEDSAVYLCASSLLRTSGRRTYNEQFFGPGTRLTVL.

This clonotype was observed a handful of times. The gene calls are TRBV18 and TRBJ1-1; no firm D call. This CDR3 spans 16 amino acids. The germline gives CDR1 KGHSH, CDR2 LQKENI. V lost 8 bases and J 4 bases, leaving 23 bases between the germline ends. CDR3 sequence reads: CASRVGPLALSTEAFF. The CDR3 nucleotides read TGTGCCAGCCGAGTCGGGCCCTTGGCATTGAGCACTGAAGCTTTCTTT.